This T cell receptor beta chain was identified in a study of blood T cells in healthy people across ages. The study's findings and limits: Unsorted PBMC input precluded a conclusive naive versus antigen-experienced comparison.

A second PCR of 7 to 11 cycles used a sample-barcoded 5' primer and a J-beta primer mix. TCRdb re-derived calls from the 5' RACE reads in MiXCR, one entry per CDR3 protein. Found here are about 1.4 million distinct CDR3 sequences, approximately 59% of them singletons; the top ten hold more than 6%. Germline assignment: CDR1 DFQATT and CDR2 SNEGSKA (reference sequence). Trimming removed 3 bases from V and 5 bases from J, with 13 bases in between. The CDR3 length is 13 residues. A word on this clonotype: Antigen unknown.

The TCR comes from a man younger than 35 in good health. The specimen sequenced was blood. V is TRBV20-1 and J is TRBJ2-5, with a weak D call TRBD2 (5 bases). The DNA for the CDR3 is TGCAGTGCTAGCGGGGTCGGCGGGGAGACCCAGTACTTC. It encodes CSASGVGGETQYF.